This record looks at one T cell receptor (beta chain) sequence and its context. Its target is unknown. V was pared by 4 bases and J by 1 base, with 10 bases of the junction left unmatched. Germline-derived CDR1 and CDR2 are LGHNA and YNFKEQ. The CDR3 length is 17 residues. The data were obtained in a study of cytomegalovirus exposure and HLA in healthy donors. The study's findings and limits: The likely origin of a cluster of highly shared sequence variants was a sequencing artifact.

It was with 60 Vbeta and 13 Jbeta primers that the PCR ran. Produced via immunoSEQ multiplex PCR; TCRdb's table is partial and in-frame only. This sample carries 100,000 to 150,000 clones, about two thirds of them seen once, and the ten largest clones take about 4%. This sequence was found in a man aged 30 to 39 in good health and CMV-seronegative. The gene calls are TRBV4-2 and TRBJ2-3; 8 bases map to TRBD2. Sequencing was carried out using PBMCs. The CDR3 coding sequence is TGTGCCAGCAGCCCGTTAAATGGGCGGGGGGGCACAGATACGCAGTATTTT. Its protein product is CASSPLNGRGGTDTQYF.